Below are 19 T cell receptor beta chains sequenced from a single sample in a study of PD-1 blockade in classical Hodgkin lymphoma. Sequenced by immunoSEQ multiplex PCR; TCRdb stores in-frame clones only, minus some. Of approximately 30,000 clones listed, around three quarters are singletons. Time point noted: cycle 4 day 1 (C4D1), after more than five weeks of nivolumab. All patients relapsed after autologous stem cell transplantation, and brentuximab vedotin exposure varied. The starting material was peripheral blood mononuclear cells (PBMCs), obtained before the fourth cycle of nivolumab. All receptors derive from a human donor with classical Hodgkin lymphoma.

This chain links TRBV5-6 with TRBJ1-3; no clear D gene. The germline V gene encodes CDR1 SGHDT and CDR2 YYEEEE. This CDR3 comprises 17 residues. Trimming cost V 2 bases and J 0 bases, with 15 bases left between them. CDR3: CASSFWKNPFSGNTIYF. The CDR3 DNA follows: TGTGCCAGCAGCTTTTGGAAAAACCCATTCTCTGGAAACACCATATATTTT.

The gene calls are TRBV27 and TRBJ1-4; 11 positions match TRBD1. The CDR3 covers 19 residues. The ends lost 4 bases at V and 7 bases at J; junction bases unmatched: 17. Looked up from germline, CDR1 is MNHEY and CDR2 is SMNVEV (reference sequence). The DNA of the CDR3 is TGTGCCAGCAGTTCATACGCCGGGACAGGGGGGAGTGCGCGTGAAAAACTGTTTTTT. Amino acid sequence: CASSSYAGTGGSAREKLFF.

J is TRBJ1-1 and V is TRBV5-6; weak D call: TRBD1 (5 bases). V gave up 2 bases and J gave up 5 bases, with 7 bases separating them. The CDR3 is 12 amino acids. CDR1 is SGHDT, CDR2 YYEEEE, per germline. The CDR3 region has the DNA TGTGCCAGCAGCTTCGGGGCGACTGAAGCTTTCTTT. It translates to CASSFGATEAFF.

The gene calls are TRBV28 and TRBJ2-1; TRBD1 or TRBD2 may be the D gene (6 bases each). From germline, CDR1 is MDHEN and CDR2 SYDVKM. CDR3 length equals 16 residues. The germline V and J ends were trimmed by 3 bases and 12 bases, with 24 bases remaining between them. The chain's CDR3 is CASSLGGRTGARGQFF. The CDR3 region has the DNA TGTGCCAGCAGTTTGGGAGGCAGAACGGGGGCCAGGGGGCAGTTCTTC.

The chain carries TRBV28 and TRBJ2-7; D remains unclear. From germline, CDR1 is MDHEN and CDR2 SYDVKM. The V end lost 4 bases, the J end lost 5 bases, and 12 bases lay between the germline ends. This CDR3 has 13 amino acids. The CDR3 sequence: CASSSYGPHEQYF. The CDR3 DNA reads TGTGCCAGCAGTTCGTACGGACCTCACGAGCAGTACTTC.

The chain uses TRBV5-1 and TRBJ2-7, with TRBD1 matching 7 bases. The V gene end was trimmed by 3 bases and the J gene end by 2 bases; junction bases not matched to a gene: 5. This CDR3 region has 14 residues. Germline V gives CDR1 SGHRS, CDR2 YFSETQ. In nucleotides, the CDR3 is TGCGCCAGCAGCTCCCGGGACAGCCCCTACGAGCAGTACTTC. Its protein product is CASSSRDSPYEQYF.

The rearrangement joins TRBV7-2 to TRBJ1-1; D gene uncertain. CDR3 length: 15 residues. Trimming took 5 bases from V and 4 from J, leaving 17 bases between them. Germline V gene data show CDR1 as SGHTA and CDR2 as FQGNSA. The CDR3 DNA reads TGTGCCAGCAGCGTCAAACCGAGTTCGGGCACTGAAGCTTTCTTT. Translation: CASSVKPSSGTEAFF.

The chain couples TRBV7-6 to TRBJ2-1; a possible D gene is TRBD2 (5 bases). Germline V lookup: CDR1 SGHVS, CDR2 FNYEAQ. The V end lost 4 bases, the J end lost 2 bases, and 12 bases lay between the germline ends. This CDR3 comprises 15 residues. CDR3 residues: CASSSSPAAYNEQFF. In DNA form, the CDR3 reads TGTGCCAGCAGCTCCTCCCCAGCGGCCTACAATGAGCAGTTCTTC.

This chain links TRBV27 with TRBJ2-6; D may match TRBD1 or TRBD2 (5 bases each). V lost 3 bases and J lost 0, with 15 bases in between. In germline, CDR1 is MNHEY, CDR2 SMNVEV (reference sequence). The CDR3 has 18 residues. CDR3 sequence: CASSFRDGGTSGANVLTF. CDR3 bases: TGTGCCAGCAGTTTCCGGGACGGAGGAACCTCTGGGGCCAACGTCCTGACTTTC.

The chain joins TRBV7-9 to TRBJ1-1; TRBD1 matches at 10 bases. V lost 1 base to trimming and J lost 10 bases; unmatched junction nucleotides: 9. The germline V gene encodes CDR1 SEHNR and CDR2 FQNEAQ (reference sequence). This CDR3 contains 15 residues. CDR3 nucleotide sequence: TGTGCCAGCAGCTTAGAAGACAGGGGGCAAGAGGTAGCTTTCTTT. It yields the protein CASSLEDRGQEVAFF.

J is TRBJ2-2 and V is TRBV4-1; 12 bases are shared with TRBD2. V lost 3 bases to trimming and J lost 8 bases; unmatched junction nucleotides: 13. The V gene's germline CDR1 is MGHRA and CDR2 YSYEKL. The CDR3 is 18 residues long. The CDR3 bases are TGCGCCAGCAGCCAGGTGGAAGCAGGACTAGCGGGATCGGGGGAGCTGTTTTTT. It yields the protein CASSQVEAGLAGSGELFF.

The chain employs TRBV7-2 and TRBJ2-5; D is undetermined. Germline CDR1 and CDR2: SGHTA and FQGNSA. Trimming shortened V by 5 bases and J by 3 bases, and 4 bases separated the two germline ends. This CDR3 spans 11 amino acids. Here the CDR3 reads CASSIKETQYF. Here the CDR3 DNA reads TGTGCCAGCAGCATAAAAGAGACCCAGTACTTC.

Only a few counts were recorded for this clone. J is TRBJ1-1 and V is TRBV6-1; 9 positions agree with TRBD1. V shed 4 bases, J shed 0 bases, and the junction held 3 bases outside the gene matches. This CDR3 is built from 15 residues. Germline V gives CDR1 MNHNS, CDR2 SASEGT. CDR3: CASSGGQGMNTEAFF. CDR3 coding DNA: TGTGCCAGCAGTGGCGGACAGGGGATGAACACTGAAGCTTTCTTT.

The V and J genes are TRBV5-1 and TRBJ1-3; 7 bases agree with TRBD1. J lost 4 bases, V lost 5 bases, and 6 bases had no gene match. The germline gives CDR1 SGHRS, CDR2 YFSETQ. This CDR3 comprises 14 residues. The CDR3 nucleotides are TGCGCCAGCAGGCAAGGACAGGAGGGAAACACCATATATTTT. Translation: CASRQGQEGNTIYF.

By share, this clone counts as medium-sized (0.01 to 0.1%). V and J are TRBV5-5 and TRBJ2-7; possible D gene TRBD2, 5 bases. The CDR3 extends over 15 amino acids. Germline-derived CDR1 and CDR2 are SGHKS and YYEKEE (reference sequence). V lost 0 bases, J lost 3 bases, and 13 bases lay in between. The CDR3 region has the DNA TGTGCCAGCAGCTTGGGGGTCCGCAGCGGCTACGAGCAGTACTTC. As protein: CASSLGVRSGYEQYF. Full variable domain (remainder filled in from reference TRBV5-5 and TRBJ2-7): DAGVTQSPTHLIKTRGQQVTLRCSPISGHKSVSWYQQVLGQGPQFIFQYYEKEERGRGNFPDRFSARQFPNYSSELNVNALLLGDSALYLCASSLGVRSGYEQYFGPGTRLTVT.

V and J are TRBV7-9 and TRBJ2-7, with D possibly being TRBD2 (5 bases). Per the germline V gene, CDR1 is SEHNR and CDR2 is FQNEAQ (reference sequence). The length of the CDR3 is 14 residues. V shed 2 bases and J shed 2 bases, with 10 bases lying between them. The CDR3: CASSLSGYPYEQYF. In nucleotides, the CDR3 is TGTGCCAGCAGCTTATCGGGGTACCCCTACGAGCAGTACTTC.

The chain's CDR3 is CASSPTRGGSTEAFF. The CDR3 coding sequence is TGCGCCAGCAGCCCGACCCGGGGGGGCTCTACTGAAGCTTTCTTT. This rearrangement joins TRBV5-1 to TRBJ1-1, with TRBD1 as a possible D gene (6 bases). The germline V gene has CDR1 SGHRS and CDR2 YFSETQ. The V and J ends lost 4 bases and 5 bases respectively, with 18 bases between them. The CDR3 consists of 15 residues.

The V and J genes are TRBV4-2 and TRBJ2-1; TRBD2 matches 8 bases. The J segment lost 6 bases and the V segment lost 5 bases, leaving 12 bases of the junction unmatched. This CDR3 spans 16 amino acids. Germline loops: CDR1 LGHNA, CDR2 YNFKEQ. The CDR3 is CASSTWRTSRGNEQFF. The CDR3 nucleotides read TGTGCCAGCAGCACCTGGCGGACTAGCAGGGGCAATGAGCAGTTCTTC.

This chain connects TRBV29-1 to TRBJ2-5; D is uncertain. CDR1 is SQVTM, CDR2 ANQGSEA, per germline. V lost 3 bases and J lost 2, with 10 bases in between. This CDR3 has 13 residues. As DNA, the CDR3 is TGCAGCGTTGATTTGGGCTCGCAAGAGACCCAGTACTTC. Its translation is CSVDLGSQETQYF.